A selection of T cell receptor beta chains follows, all from one sample in a study of CD8 T cells in Susac syndrome. In TCRdb, the immunoSEQ multiplex PCR reads were re-called with MiXCR into one record per CDR3 protein. The table shows approximately 83,000 distinct CDR3 sequences, with 94% occurring only once. The sample comprised CD8+ T cells from PBMCs. Receptors originate from a human donor with Susac syndrome. Each CDR3 is given with its conserved first and last residue. The D gene is left open where the match is weak. Clone size is not always given. Where it is, it says once, few, many or a class for expanded clones.

cdr3_aa,cdr3_nt,v_call,clone_size,d_call,j_call
CASSADSSGANVLTF,TGTGCCAGCAGCGCCGACTCCTCTGGGGCCAACGTCCTGACTTTC,TRBV5-4,NA,NA,TRBJ2-6
CASSQGQVYGYTF,TGTGCCAGCAGTCAGGGACAGGTCTATGGCTACACCTTC,TRBV5-6,NA,TRBD1,TRBJ1-2
CASSLMPLTSGTGELFF,TGTGCCAGCAGCTTAATGCCCCTGACTAGCGGGACTGGGGAGCTGTTTTTT,TRBV7-3,NA,TRBD2,TRBJ2-2
CASSSARGGELFF,TGTGCCAGCAGCTCCGCCAGAGGCGGGGAGCTGTTTTTT,TRBV4-2,NA,NA,TRBJ2-2
CSGGGEGYEQYF,TGCAGCGGGGGGGGAGAAGGCTACGAGCAGTACTTC,TRBV29-1,NA,TRBD2,TRBJ2-7
CAWGQVPYF,TGTGCCTGGGGACAGGTTCCGTACTTC,TRBV30,NA,TRBD1,TRBJ2-5
CASSLGGTGVEQYF,TGTGCCAGCAGCTTAGGCGGGACAGGGGTCGAGCAGTACTTC,TRBV11-2,NA,TRBD1,TRBJ2-7
CASSQGETQYF,TGTGCCAGCAGTCAGGGGGAGACCCAGTACTTC,TRBV6-5,NA,NA,TRBJ2-5
CASSPRDRSYEQYF,TGTGCCAGCAGCCCACGGGACAGGTCCTACGAGCAGTACTTC,TRBV3-1,NA,TRBD1,TRBJ2-7
CATSRAWGDTGELFF,TGTGCCACCAGCAGAGCCTGGGGTGACACCGGGGAGCTGTTTTTT,TRBV15,NA,NA,TRBJ2-2
CASRRLAGGGLTSYNEQFF,TGTGCCAGCAGGCGACTAGCGGGAGGGGGGCTTACATCCTACAATGAGCAGTTCTTC,TRBV12-3/TRBV12-4,NA,TRBD2,TRBJ2-1
CASSSGTASTQYF,TGTGCCAGCAGTTCGGGAACAGCGAGTACGCAGTATTTT,TRBV12-3/TRBV12-4,once,NA,TRBJ2-3
CASSSSQLHIQYF,TGTGCCAGCAGCTCGTCTCAGCTCCACATTCAGTACTTC,TRBV12-3/TRBV12-4,NA,NA,TRBJ2-4
CAWSVGPMSYEQYF,TGTGCCTGGAGTGTAGGCCCGATGAGCTACGAGCAGTACTTC,TRBV30,NA,NA,TRBJ2-7
CASSTPSGGAYEQYF,TGTGCCAGCAGCACCCCTAGCGGGGGGGCTTACGAGCAGTACTTC,TRBV5-4,NA,TRBD2,TRBJ2-7
CASSLSGGNSYEQYF,TGTGCCAGCAGTTTATCGGGGGGAAACTCCTACGAGCAGTACTTC,TRBV27,NA,NA,TRBJ2-7
CASSLETSYEQFF,TGTGCCAGCAGCTTAGAGACTAGTTATGAGCAGTTCTTC,TRBV7-6,NA,NA,TRBJ2-1
CASSLDLAGRERETQYF,TGCGCCAGCAGCTTGGATCTCGCTGGCAGGGAACGAGAGACCCAGTACTTC,TRBV5-1,once,NA,TRBJ2-5
CASSLFDSAYEQYF,TGTGCCAGCAGCTTGTTCGACAGTGCCTACGAGCAGTACTTC,TRBV7-9,NA,NA,TRBJ2-7
CSVEGRETGLADTQYF,TGCAGCGTTGAGGGACGGGAGACGGGGTTGGCAGATACGCAGTATTTT,TRBV29-1,NA,NA,TRBJ2-3
CASSQEGVGQGWHQETQYF,TGTGCCAGCAGCCAAGAAGGGGTGGGACAGGGGTGGCACCAAGAGACCCAGTACTTC,TRBV14,NA,TRBD1,TRBJ2-5
CASRRASGVLQETQYF,TGTGCCAGCAGAAGAGCTAGCGGGGTCCTTCAAGAGACCCAGTACTTC,TRBV12-3/TRBV12-4,NA,TRBD2,TRBJ2-5
CASSLRGGGPISYEQYF,TGTGCCAGCAGTTTGAGAGGGGGCGGCCCCATCTCCTACGAGCAGTACTTC,TRBV27,NA,TRBD1,TRBJ2-7
CASSSTLDPVTDTQYF,TGTGCCAGCAGCTCTACACTAGACCCGGTCACAGATACGCAGTATTTT,TRBV13,NA,NA,TRBJ2-3
CAWSVDMNTEAFF,TGTGCCTGGAGTGTGGACATGAACACTGAAGCTTTCTTT,TRBV30,NA,NA,TRBJ1-1
CSARDWMREAPDTQYF,TGCAGTGCTAGAGATTGGATGCGGGAGGCCCCAGATACGCAGTATTTT,TRBV20-1,NA,TRBD2,TRBJ2-3
CAKTRTRSYEQYF,TGTGCCAAGACCCGGACACGCTCCTACGAGCAGTACTTC,TRBV2,NA,NA,TRBJ2-7
CASSHPAEGYNEQFF,TGTGCCAGCAGCCACCCCGCGGAGGGATACAATGAGCAGTTCTTC,TRBV3-1,once,NA,TRBJ2-1
CASSQEWGIADTQYF,TGTGCCAGCAGCCAAGAGTGGGGAATTGCAGATACGCAGTATTTT,TRBV14,NA,NA,TRBJ2-3
CATSTLQGPSYEQYF,TGTGCCACCAGCACCCTACAGGGACCGTCCTACGAGCAGTACTTC,TRBV15,NA,NA,TRBJ2-7
CASSPGTSGRGEQYF,TGTGCCAGCAGTCCCGGGACTAGCGGGAGAGGCGAGCAGTACTTC,TRBV27,once,TRBD2,TRBJ2-7
CASSPGTASTDTQYF,TGTGCCAGTAGTCCGGGGACAGCTAGCACAGATACGCAGTATTTT,TRBV2,NA,TRBD1,TRBJ2-3
CASSLFGTNDQPQHF,TGTGCCAGCAGCTTATTCGGGACAAATGATCAGCCCCAGCATTTT,TRBV7-2,NA,NA,TRBJ1-5
CASRYSGTNTGELFF,TGTGCCAGCAGATATAGCGGAACAAACACCGGGGAGCTGTTTTTT,TRBV7-9,NA,NA,TRBJ2-2
CAIGRGDGNYGYTF,TGTGCCATCGGGAGGGGAGACGGTAACTATGGCTACACCTTC,TRBV10-3,NA,NA,TRBJ1-2
CAWSQGLYEQYF,TGTGCCTGGAGTCAGGGACTCTACGAGCAGTACTTC,TRBV30,NA,NA,TRBJ2-7
CSARGLQGKNTEAFF,TGCAGTGCTAGAGGGCTACAGGGGAAGAACACTGAAGCTTTCTTT,TRBV20-1,NA,TRBD1,TRBJ1-1
CASKDTGELFF,TGTGCCAGCAAGGACACCGGGGAGCTGTTTTTT,TRBV28,few,NA,TRBJ2-2
CASSLPDRGIQYF,TGTGCCAGCAGTTTGCCCGACAGGGGCATTCAGTACTTC,TRBV27,once,TRBD1,TRBJ2-4
CASSHRGAYNEQFF,TGTGCCAGCAGCCACAGGGGGGCCTACAATGAGCAGTTCTTC,TRBV3-1,NA,NA,TRBJ2-1
CASRSGLGYEQYF,TGTGCCAGCAGGTCAGGGTTAGGCTACGAGCAGTACTTC,TRBV7-8,NA,NA,TRBJ2-7
CASRDRGSDSDF,TGTGCCAGCCGGGACAGGGGGTCCGACTCGGACTTC,TRBV12-3/TRBV12-4,NA,TRBD1,TRBJ2-7
CASRLDSYEQYF,TGTGCCAGCAGACTCGACTCCTACGAGCAGTACTTC,TRBV2,NA,NA,TRBJ2-7
CASSFSASVELFF,TGTGCCAGCAGCTTTTCAGCGTCGGTCGAGCTGTTTTTT,TRBV11-1,once,NA,TRBJ2-2
CASSENSGNTIYF,TGTGCCAGCAGCGAGAACTCTGGAAACACCATATATTTT,TRBV6-1,NA,NA,TRBJ1-3
CASSFQLAASSYEQYF,TGTGCCAGCAGCTTCCAACTAGCGGCCAGCTCCTACGAGCAGTACTTC,TRBV7-8,NA,TRBD2,TRBJ2-7